This T cell receptor (beta chain) comes out of a study of T cells in Graves' hyperthyroidism and ophthalmopathy. The V gene lost 6 bases and the J gene lost 0 bases, with 11 bases spanning the gap. The germline V gene encodes CDR1 MNHNS and CDR2 SASEGT. The CDR3 covers 14 residues. Amplification targeted TCR beta CDR3 regions from RNA transcripts. Primed by the HTBI set, a first-round RT-PCR was run on the TCR CDR3. One entry per CDR3 protein results from TCRdb running MiXCR on the multiplex PCR reads. Here the sample spans 280,000 or so distinct CDR3 sequences, roughly 15% being singletons. In its sample, this clonotype was seen many times.

J is TRBJ1-1 and V is TRBV6-1; D is unresolved. The sequence was collected from a woman between 45 and 65 years old with Graves' hyperthyroidism that later progressed to Graves' ophthalmopathy. The specimen sequenced was blood. The CDR3 DNA sequence: TGTGCCAGCAGATACAGCGATTTGAACACTGAAGCTTTCTTT. As protein: CASRYSDLNTEAFF.